Below are 23 T cell receptor beta chains sequenced from a single sample in a study of T-cell reconstitution after alpha-beta-depleted transplantation in children. TCRbeta library construction was performed incorporating unique molecular identifiers. One entry per CDR3 protein, called by TCRdb with MiXCR from the PCR reads. Of some 390,000 distinct CDR3 sequences in the sample, 20% were seen once. The sequences come from PBMCs from the stem cell graft donor, collected from the stem cell graft. These receptor sequences come from a human donor who donated a stem cell graft to a child with acute myeloid leukemia.

The rearrangement uses TRBV29-1 and TRBJ2-3; 9 bases fit TRBD2. J was trimmed by 6 bases and V by 4 bases; bases with no gene match: 5. This CDR3 spans 13 amino acids. Per the germline V gene, CDR1 is SQVTM and CDR2 is ANQGSEA. The DNA of the CDR3 is TGCAGCGTTGGGGGTCTAGCGGGGGATACGCAGTATTTT. It yields the protein CSVGGLAGDTQYF.

This clonotype showed up just a few times. J is TRBJ2-5 and V is TRBV5-1; 10 bases match TRBD1. CDR1 SGHRS and CDR2 YFSETQ come from the germline V gene. The CDR3 covers 14 residues. V trimming: 2 bases; J trimming: 3 bases; junction bases outside the gene matches: 1. This CDR3 reads CASSLGTGEETQYF. In nucleotides, the CDR3 is TGCGCCAGCAGCTTAGGGACAGGGGAAGAGACCCAGTACTTC.

This chain joins TRBV7-3 and TRBJ2-1; the match to TRBD2 covers 7 bases. The germline CDR1 and CDR2 sequences are SGHTA and FQGTGA. The CDR3 spans 15 residues. J lost 5 bases, V lost 1 base, and 5 bases had no gene match. As DNA, the CDR3 is TGTGCCAGCAGCTTAAGCCAGGGAGGGAACAATGAGCAGTTCTTC. Its translation: CASSLSQGGNNEQFF.

This clonotype was seen only a few times. This chain joins TRBV29-1 and TRBJ1-2; possible D gene TRBD1, 5 bases. Germline CDR1 SQVTM, CDR2 ANQGSEA. Trimming stripped 2 bases from V and 4 bases from J, with 23 bases between. CDR3 size: 17 residues. The CDR3 protein is CSVEYGIVRVGTYGYTF. The DNA of the CDR3 is TGCAGCGTTGAATACGGTATTGTTAGGGTAGGGACCTATGGCTACACCTTC.

This clonotype was seen a handful of times. This sequence joins TRBV7-2 and TRBJ2-3; no definite D call. The CDR3 is 13 amino acids. V lost 3 bases to trimming and J lost 5 bases, with 9 bases between them. Germline V gene sequence: CDR1 SGHTA, CDR2 FQGNSA. The CDR3 here is CASSFATGDTQYF. Written as DNA, the CDR3 is TGTGCCAGCAGCTTCGCGACCGGAGATACGCAGTATTTT.

This clonotype was detected only a few times. The V and J genes are TRBV21-1 and TRBJ2-1. TRBV21-1 is labeled a pseudogene. The CDR3 contains 10 residues. CDR3: CASSNSKQFF. DNA for the CDR3: TGTGCCAGCAGCAACAGCAAGCAGTTCTTC.

The chain uses TRBV6-1 and TRBJ1-6; tentative D call: TRBD1 (6 bases). CDR3 length: 14 amino acids. Deletions cut 5 bases from V and 3 bases from J, with 8 bases between. Germline V gives CDR1 MNHNS, CDR2 SASEGT. The CDR3 sequence is CASSKGDYNSPLHF. The DNA of the CDR3 is TGTGCCAGCAGTAAGGGGGACTATAATTCACCCCTCCACTTT.

This clonotype was counted many times. The chain has TRBV6-1 and TRBJ2-5, with D uncertain. Trimming cost V 4 bases and J 0 bases, with 3 bases left between them. The CDR3 consists of 12 residues. Germline V gene lookup returns CDR1 MNHNS and CDR2 SASEGT. The CDR3 DNA is TGTGCCAGCAGTGGGGACCAAGAGACCCAGTACTTC. Its protein is CASSGDQETQYF.

The chain links TRBV2 to TRBJ1-5; TRBD1 is a possible D gene (6 bases). The ends were cut back, 1 base at V and 2 bases at J, with 9 bases in the middle. Germline loops: CDR1 SNHLY, CDR2 FYNNEI. The length of the CDR3 is 15 residues. CDR3 DNA: TGTGCCAGCAGTGAAGTACGACAGGGCAATCAGCCCCAGCATTTT. Amino acid sequence: CASSEVRQGNQPQHF.

This clonotype was counted between two and nine times. V and J are TRBV15 and TRBJ2-3; D may be TRBD1 or TRBD2 (5 bases each). The CDR3 has 15 residues. Trimming cost V 5 bases and J 0 bases, with 12 bases left between them. Germline CDR1 reads LNHNV; CDR2 reads YYDKDF (reference sequence). The DNA for the CDR3 is TGTGCCACCAGCCGCCAGGGCGGGAGCACAGATACGCAGTATTTT. Amino acids: CATSRQGGSTDTQYF.

This clonotype was seen at least ten times. This CDR3 is CSVENQGGEQFF. DNA for the CDR3: TGCAGCGTTGAAAATCAGGGGGGTGAGCAGTTCTTC. The chain couples TRBV29-1 to TRBJ2-1; perhaps TRBD1 as D (7 bases). The CDR3 runs to 12 residues. Deletions cut 2 bases from V and 9 bases from J, with 11 bases between. The germline CDR1 and CDR2 sequences are SQVTM and ANQGSEA.

This clonotype was counted ten times or more. CDR3 sequence: CSVEELAPGFNEKLFF. CDR3 bases: TGCAGCGTTGAAGAACTAGCACCGGGCTTTAATGAAAAACTGTTTTTT. The chain links TRBV29-1 to TRBJ1-4; D uncertain. Trimming cost V 0 bases and J 4 bases, with 15 bases left between them. Germline V gene lookup returns CDR1 SQVTM and CDR2 ANQGSEA. The CDR3 totals 16 residues.

This clonotype was seen a handful of times. V usage is TRBV24-1 and J usage is TRBJ2-1; tentative D call: TRBD2 (6 bases). Germline CDR1 KGHDR, CDR2 SFDVKD. V gave up 4 bases and J gave up 4 bases, with 16 bases separating them. This CDR3 has 16 residues. Here the CDR3 DNA reads TGTGCCACCAGTGACCTGGACCCTGGGACTTACAATGAGCAGTTCTTC. Translating gives CATSDLDPGTYNEQFF.

J is TRBJ2-7 and V is TRBV4-2; TRBD2 aligns across 8 bases. The germline gives CDR1 LGHNA, CDR2 YNFKEQ. This CDR3 comprises 15 residues. J was trimmed by 1 base and V by 3 bases; bases with no gene match: 5. The CDR3 bases are TGTGCCAGCAGCCATCCGGGACTAGATTCCTACGAGCAGTACTTC. Translated, it gives CASSHPGLDSYEQYF.

This clonotype was observed a handful of times. The CDR3 reads CASSPNGLGDEQFF. CDR3 DNA: TGTGCCAGCAGCCCCAATGGACTAGGCGATGAGCAGTTCTTC. This rearrangement joins TRBV7-2 to TRBJ2-1; 7 bases match TRBD2. The CDR3 covers 14 residues. CDR1 is SGHTA, CDR2 FQGNSA, per germline. V was pared by 5 bases and J by 8 bases, with 9 bases of the junction left unmatched. The whole variable domain, remainder taken from reference TRBV7-2 and TRBJ2-1, is GAGVSQSPSNKVTEKGKDVELRCDPISGHTALYWYRQSLGQGLEFLIYFQGNSAPDKSGLPSDRFSAERTGGSVSTLTIQRTQQEDSAVYLCASSPNGLGDEQFFGPGTRLTVL.

J is TRBJ2-1 and V is TRBV7-9; 7 nucleotides align to TRBD2. J lost 7 bases, V lost 10 bases, and 13 bases had no gene match. In germline, CDR1 is SEHNR, CDR2 FQNEAQ (reference sequence). This CDR3 has 14 residues. CDR3 in amino acids: CATSRAGVGNEQFF. The CDR3 DNA sequence: TGTGCCACCTCCCGGGCGGGAGTAGGGAATGAGCAGTTCTTC.

The chain combines TRBV5-6 with TRBJ2-7; possibly TRBD1 for D (6 bases). Between the trimmed V and J ends, which lost 4 bases and 2 bases, there was a span of 10 bases. This CDR3 is 13 amino acids long. Germline V lookup: CDR1 SGHDT, CDR2 YYEEEE. The CDR3 loop reads CASSGAGAYEQYF. As DNA, the CDR3 is TGTGCCAGCAGCGGGGCAGGGGCCTACGAGCAGTACTTC.

This clonotype was seen only a few times. The V call is TRBV4-3, the J call TRBJ2-3; D not certain. CDR3 length: 13 amino acids. Germline V gene sequence: CDR1 LGHNA, CDR2 YSLEER. V lost 4 bases, J lost 5 bases, and 10 bases lay in between. CDR3 in DNA: TGCGCCAGCAGCCCCCGTCCCGGAGATACGCAGTATTTT. Amino acids: CASSPRPGDTQYF.

The rearrangement links TRBV7-9 to TRBJ2-1; TRBD2 aligns across 13 bases. The CDR3 consists of 17 residues. The germline V gene has CDR1 SEHNR and CDR2 FQNEAQ (reference sequence). J was trimmed by 5 bases and V by 5 bases; bases with no gene match: 9. CDR3 bases: TGTGCCAGCAGCACGCGACTCGGGACTAGCGGGGACAATGAGCAGTTCTTC. Translating it yields CASSTRLGTSGDNEQFF.

In regard to this clonotype: A junction end diverges from the germline sequence, so it may reflect a read error. The J gene is TRBJ2-3, the V gene TRBV5-1; the D gene is possibly TRBD1 (6 bases). Germline CDR1 and CDR2: SGHRS and YFSETQ. This CDR3 has 15 amino acids. CDR3 region: CASSLDGGLSDTQYF. The CDR3, as DNA: TGCGCAAGCAGCTTGGATGGGGGCCTTTCAGATACGCAGTATTTT.

This clonotype has a handful of counts. The chain joins TRBV10-3 to TRBJ2-3, with TRBD1 matching 8 bases. The CDR3 is made up of 16 amino acids. CDR1 and CDR2 (germline): ENHRY, SYGVKD. V shed 0 bases and J 1 base; nucleotides not matched to a gene: 3. The CDR3 nucleotides are TGTGCCATCAGTGAGTCCAACAGGGGGGGCACAGATACGCAGTATTTT. This gives the protein CAISESNRGGTDTQYF.

CDR3 sequence reads: CSARRLAGGNEQFF. The CDR3 nucleotides read TGCAGTGCTAGGAGACTAGCGGGGGGCAATGAGCAGTTCTTC. The chain links TRBV20-1 to TRBJ2-1, with TRBD2 matching over 13 bases. J gave up 6 bases and V 3 bases, and 2 bases lay outside the gene matches. From germline, CDR1 is DFQATT and CDR2 SNEGSKA (reference sequence). The CDR3 is 14 residues long.

The table lists this clonotype with a few counts. The chain couples TRBV20-1 to TRBJ2-7, with D perhaps assigned TRBD1 or TRBD2 (5 bases each). The germline V gene encodes CDR1 DFQATT and CDR2 SNEGSKA (reference sequence). The length of the CDR3 is 15 residues. V lost 0 bases and J lost 0, with 12 bases in between. CDR3 nucleotide sequence: TGCAGTGCTAGAGAGCCGGGACCGATCTCCTACGAGCAGTACTTC. Protein sequence: CSAREPGPISYEQYF.